Only a few counts were recorded for the clone carrying this T cell receptor beta chain. Its antigen is still unknown. This sample stems from a study of human T cells and chemical hapten exposure. Notes on the study in general: Sensitization with DPC brought no change to TCRs above 1 in 1000 in frequency.

The sample's time point: pre-sensitization, week 0. Treatment reported: therapeutic diphenylcyclopropenone sensitization with weekly scalp DPC. Alopecia patients, 18 to 70 years old and DPC-suitable, served as donors. Unique molecular identifiers were attached to individual cDNA molecules within the library. TCRdb passed the RACE reads through MiXCR, listing each CDR3 protein once. The sample lists around 260,000 distinct CDR3 sequences; approximately 8.6% were seen once. This sample comprised whole blood, obtained in connection with sensitization to the hapten diphenylcyclopropenone (DPC). This sequence originates from a woman aged 40 to 50 with alopecia areata. Some clones in this sample may be carry-over from other donors' samples.

The CDR3 region has the DNA TGTGCCAGCAGTGCACAGGGAAGGGTGGCGGATACGCAGTATTTT. This translates into CASSAQGRVADTQYF. The chain couples TRBV12-3 or TRBV12-4 to TRBJ2-3; TRBD1 might be the D (6 bases). Trimming took off 5 bases at V and 6 bases at J, with 18 bases between the two ends. The CDR3 totals 15 residues.